Below, one T cell receptor (beta chain) is given with its context. This clone was counted a few times. What antigen it recognizes has not been identified. Base qualities are not recorded, but no much larger clone differs from it by a single base. The cohort comprised some 700 healthy bone marrow donors. At the time of sampling, every cohort member was nominally healthy, though immune exposures that went unrecorded were likely present. The donor was CMV seropositive and belonged to the group of about 290 seropositive cohort members. A peripheral blood sample was collected from each donor, and TCR beta sequencing was performed on peripheral blood mononuclear cells. Genomic DNA was extracted from the blood cell samples with the Qiagen DNeasy Blood Extraction Kit. Libraries were built with the immunoSEQ multiplex PCR assay. A mixture of 60 forward primers for TCR Vbeta segments and 13 reverse primers for TCR Jbeta segments was used in the multiplex PCR. The CDR3 region of rearranged TCR beta genes was amplified from genomic DNA with a multiplex PCR assay. Amplified TCR beta libraries were sequenced as 87-base-pair reads on the Illumina HiSeq System. Turning to the authors' computational methods: Across the 500 to 750 repertoires, a later analysis counted tens of millions of unique TCR beta chains, approximately 10 million of which were shared by at least two donors. A nearest-neighbor algorithm error-corrected the raw reads and collapsed the reads into unique sequences, merging closely related sequences to remove PCR and sequencing errors. To assign V, D and J gene segments, CDR3 sequences were aligned to IMGT reference sequences. Each retained sequence needed at least a six-nucleotide match to both a V gene segment and a J gene segment. A rearrangement counted as productive if the CDR3 had no stop codons and remained in frame with V and J, and every other rearrangement counted as non-productive. CDR3 was defined by IMGT convention, running from the second conserved V-encoded cysteine to the conserved J-encoded phenylalanine. The earlier analysis of about 500 of the donors excluded sequences that lacked an unambiguous match to a single V gene segment. In an earlier analysis of approximately 550 of the donors, V segments were called functional above 56.7% productive rearrangements and were called segregating when the between-donor standard deviation exceeded 5%. A statistical classification framework was built to diagnose cytomegalovirus status from the catalog of TCR beta chain sequences. In a later analysis, V and J genes were assigned by comparing TCR nucleotide sequences against IMGT/GENE-DB human TR gene sequences. A later analysis assigned CDR3 sequences and most-parsimonious VDJ recombination scenarios with the TCRdist pipeline. A later analysis defined each TCR beta chain by its CDR3 amino acid sequence plus V-gene family, and excluded reads lacking a unique V-gene family. A later analysis removed 550 to 650 highly shared, low-generation-probability nucleotide sequences to deal with suspected cross-contamination and a sequencing artifact. In a later analysis, a clonal expansion index for each public chain was calculated from normalized within-repertoire ranks of inferred template counts. In a later analysis, generation probabilities were computed with a VDJ recombination model fitted to out-of-frame rearrangements, and the resulting probabilities were checked against IGoR. In a later analysis, hypergeometric tests were used to score TCR-TCR, TCR-HLA and TCR-CMV co-occurrence, with a repertoire-size bias correction applied to TCR pairs. A later analysis estimated false discovery rates by permuting HLA or CMV assignments 20 times. In a later analysis, co-occurring TCRs were grouped with DBSCAN, and TCRdist sequence similarity was added when clustering was performed within HLA-allele-positive subsets. Co-occurrence clustering excluded repertoires with fewer than 30,000 or more than 120,000 public chains, plus five with anomalous nucleotide sharing. Held by TCRdb, this immuneACCESS table contains in-frame sequences only and omits some clones. Under half of the omission traces to an unresolved V gene where checked; the cause of the rest is unknown. V, J and clone size derive from that table, while D and trimming were established from the DNA sequence. The sample yields fewer than 250,000 clones; around four fifths were counted once. The ten biggest clones cover approximately 1.6% of the sample.

The source of the sample is a study of cytomegalovirus exposure and HLA in healthy donors (dated by TCRdb to 2015 to 2018). In the study overall: In an earlier analysis of around 540 of the donors, about 260 Gb of sequence data and roughly 100 million unique TCR beta sequences from 150 million to 200 million T cells were reported. To study patterns of TCR occurrence, a later analysis re-analyzed previously published TCR beta repertoires from under 750 donors and added high-resolution HLA genotyping. All discovery cohort repertoires had been generated on a single sequencing platform. The study aimed to test whether signatures of past pathogen exposure could be identified by cataloging public T cell receptors. The number of donors typed differed by locus, with roughly 629-640 for A, B, C, DRB1 and DQB1, approximately 500 for DQA1, 606 for DPA1, and roughly 450 for DPB1. The study combined high-throughput TCR immunosequencing, statistical association of individual TCRs with disease status, and machine learning to predict cytomegalovirus infection status. Across some 400 genotyped donors of the cohort, an average of about 200,000 unique TCR beta nucleotide sequences per donor were sequenced, and about a sixth of those sequences were non-productive. In an earlier analysis of 587 of the donors, high-throughput TCR beta sequencing was used to judge whether each TCR beta V gene segment behaved as functional or pseudogenic. The genetic ancestry cluster associated with self-reported Caucasian donors included roughly four fifths of the 300 to 450 genotyped donors. HLA typing covered class I and class II loci at four-digit resolution. Because of strong linkage in the cohort, a handful of DR-DQ haplotypes were treated as single units for association and clustering. Rather than drawing on any new phenotypic data, the later analysis identified candidate immune exposures from TCR beta sequences and the way those sequences occurred across donors. A later genetic analysis used genome-wide SNP genotypes for about three fifths of the 666 donors, treating that subset as a discovery cohort. Besides the first cohort of roughly 660 subjects, a separate validation cohort made up of over a hundred different subjects was used. An early release that covered 500 to 800 HLA-typed donors contained about 300 gigabases of sequencing data and around 85 million unique TCR sequences. Donor age, sex, ethnicity and CMV serostatus were compiled together with the repertoire data. Using immunosequencing, the study profiled T cell repertoires from fewer than 700 subjects and related those repertoires to cytomegalovirus serostatus. Here is what the overall study found, with its caveats: A further reported finding was that TCR beta sequences accurately predicted the HLA-A and HLA-B alleles for most subjects in the first cohort. Presence/absence analyses assumed roughly uniform sequencing depth across donors, an assumption that may not hold. Compared with the roughly 700-donor mean, donors in an Asian-associated ancestry cluster had fewer N-insertions in productive TCRs, according to a later genetic analysis. Because the 87-base-pair reads could not distinguish some IMGT-functional V segments, including TRBV6-2 and TRBV6-3, those segments were excluded. In both the original and validation cohorts, the classifier was reported to diagnose cytomegalovirus status with high specificity and sensitivity. Specific HLA alleles were associated with 15,000 to 20,000 TCR beta sequences at a false discovery rate of 0.05 in a later analysis. A cluster of highly shared sequence variants was judged likely to represent a technical artifact of the sequencing pipeline. In a later analysis, the rate of TCR association differed among HLA loci, with DRB1 alleles having the most associated TCRs and HLA-C alleles having the fewest. In an earlier analysis of about 540 of the donors, most TCR beta V segments were observed in productive rearrangements about 87% or about 30% of the time, broadly matching IMGT annotations. Most TCR sequences were observed very rarely across donors, whereas some public TCRs were present in many individuals. A later analysis found that most CMV-associated TCR beta chains appeared HLA-restricted, with HLA associations seemingly driven largely by CMV exposure. The authors suggested that the approach could potentially be generalized to other disease states and immunological phenotypes. Linkage disequilibrium might explain the correlated functional status among segregating V segments, but an unknown experimental factor could not be ruled out. This cohort had only TCR beta chains sequenced, and the lack of alpha or paired-chain data limited which features could be detected. When HLA alleles, especially DR and DQ, strongly co-occurred, TCR associations were difficult to assign to individual alleles. Because counts were too low, more than 15 rarely observed V segments, including chromosome 9 orphons, were left out of the earlier analysis of approximately 580 of the donors. A total of fewer than 200 TCR beta chains were listed by the study as associated with cytomegalovirus. A later genetic analysis associated a missense DCLRE1C variant with V-gene and J-gene trimming of TCR beta chains, and an independent cohort replicated the association. HLA typing was unavailable for some donors at each locus, so association tests used only the typed subset. In a later analysis, HLA-associated TCR beta chains were found to be more clonally expanded and to have lower generation probabilities than equally common non-associated chains. The only immune exposure information available for the cohort was CMV serostatus. In vitro tests confirmed that a few of the cytomegalovirus-associated TCR beta chains recognize cytomegalovirus antigens. A later analysis reported that several top co-occurrence clusters appeared linked to parvovirus B19, influenza, CMV and Epstein-Barr virus.

The trim is 0 bases for V and 7 bases for J, with a gap of 9 bases between the germline ends. CDR1 and CDR2 are drawn from the germline V gene (reference sequence): WNHNN, SYGVQD. The cysteine opens and the phenylalanine closes a CDR3 of 14 amino acids. Only the CDR3 DNA stays, 42 bases, in frame from base 1. This receptor was identified in a man aged 35 to 55 in good health and CMV-seropositive. The sequence links TRBV10-1 to TRBJ2-2; no D gene can be assigned with confidence. Sequences were obtained from PBMCs. The CDR3 corresponds to CASSESVRYGELFF. In nucleotides, the sequence is TGCGCCAGCAGTGAGTCGGTGAGGTACGGGGAGCTGTTTTTT.